This T cell receptor (beta chain) emerged from a study of blood T cells in healthy people across ages. The junction had 10 bases not matched to a gene; V was cut back by 3 bases and J by 11 bases. The germline gives CDR1 KGHSH, CDR2 LQKENI. This CDR3 is built from 16 residues. This clonotype was seen once. Alongside a J-beta primer mix, a sample-barcoded 5' primer served in a second PCR lasting about 6 to 12 cycles. Using its own MiXCR run on the 5' RACE reads, TCRdb lists one record per CDR3 protein. The sample has over a million distinct CDR3 sequences, less than 45% seen once. The gene calls are TRBV18 and TRBJ2-5; TRBD2 matches 15 bases. The sequence was collected from a woman younger than 30 in good health. Sequenced sample: blood. DNA of the CDR3: TGTGCCAGCTCACCTCGGACTAGCGGGAGGGACAATGAGCAGTACTTC. The encoded protein is CASSPRTSGRDNEQYF.